This T cell receptor beta chain was sequenced during a study of neurological immune-mediated disorders. Germline V gene data show CDR1 as DFQATT and CDR2 as SNEGSKA (reference sequence). This CDR3 has 14 amino acids. Germline trimming cut 3 bases from V and 5 bases from J; bases unmatched to any gene: 7. The cDNA was produced through 5'RACE with 10-nucleotide random UMIs. Every sequencing run produced over 180 million TCR-beta sequences that came from 15-18 subjects. MiXCR, applied by TCRdb to the 5' RACE reads, yields one record per CDR3 protein. This table has tens of thousands of distinct CDR3 sequences, around 4.5% appearing once. The unsorted libraries were generated from a total of 2 million PBMCs, which had been stored in RNAlater at -80 C. This clonotype was seen many times.

Sequencing input: PBMCs. The chain recombines TRBV20-1 with TRBJ2-3; 8 nucleotides align to TRBD1. This sequence was found in a man aged 18 to 35 in good health. This CDR3 is CSASDRGNRDTQYF. CDR3 DNA sequence: TGCAGTGCTAGTGACAGGGGAAATAGAGATACGCAGTATTTT.